This is a list of T cell receptor beta chains from one sample in a study of early T cells in non-severe SARS-CoV-2 infection. In TCRdb, the 5' RACE reads were re-called with MiXCR into one record per CDR3 protein. This table has fewer than 65,000 distinct CDR3 sequences, about a tenth appearing once. Sample: whole blood. Receptors originate from an adult who was a healthcare worker with PCR-confirmed SARS-CoV-2 infection or an uninfected control (not recorded which). The CDR3 runs from the conserved cysteine through the conserved F or W. The D gene is left open where the match is weak. For some rows the clone size is stated as once, few or many, or as a class when expanded; others skip it.

J gene: TRBJ1-5
D gene: -
clone size: -
V gene: TRBV21-1
CDR3 DNA: TGTGCCAGCAGCAAAGTGAAGGAGGCGGAAGATAGCAATCAGCCCCAGCATTTT
CDR3 protein: CASSKVKEAEDSNQPQHF

J gene: TRBJ1-5
D gene: -
clone size: many
V gene: TRBV5-5
CDR3 DNA: TGTGCCAGCAGCTCATCCCCGGGCCGCAATCAGCCCCAGCATTTT
CDR3 protein: CASSSSPGRNQPQHF

J gene: TRBJ2-3
D gene: -
clone size: -
V gene: TRBV7-2
CDR3 DNA: TGTGCCAGCAGCTCGCTGAGTGCGGTAGATACGCAGTATTTT
CDR3 protein: CASSSLSAVDTQYF

J gene: TRBJ2-7
D gene: TRBD2
clone size: many
V gene: TRBV6-5
CDR3 DNA: TGTGCCAGCAGTTACTCTACTAGCGGCGAGCAGTACTTC
CDR3 protein: CASSYSTSGEQYF

J gene: TRBJ1-1
D gene: TRBD1
clone size: few
V gene: TRBV5-4
CDR3 DNA: TGTGCCAGCAGCTTGGGGGGGACAGTTGCGAACACTGAAGCTTTCTTT
CDR3 protein: CASSLGGTVANTEAFF

J gene: TRBJ1-4
D gene: TRBD1
clone size: many
V gene: TRBV12-3/TRBV12-4
CDR3 DNA: TGTGCCAGCAGTGCGAGACAGGGGGCCGGATCTAATGAAAAACTGTTTTTT
CDR3 protein: CASSARQGAGSNEKLFF

J gene: TRBJ2-1
D gene: -
clone size: many
V gene: TRBV4-3
CDR3 DNA: TGCGCCAGCAGCCCAGGGGTATCTAAGCACAATGAGCAGTTCTTC
CDR3 protein: CASSPGVSKHNEQFF

J gene: TRBJ2-1
D gene: -
clone size: few
V gene: TRBV6-2/TRBV6-3
CDR3 DNA: TGTGCCAGCAGACCCGGGACACCCGGCAACAATGAGCAGTTCTTC
CDR3 protein: CASRPGTPGNNEQFF

J gene: TRBJ2-3
D gene: TRBD2
clone size: many
V gene: TRBV7-2
CDR3 DNA: TGTGCCAGCAGCACCAGCCGTGGCGGGAGAGTCGCAGATACGCAGTATTTT
CDR3 protein: CASSTSRGGRVADTQYF

J gene: TRBJ2-3
D gene: TRBD2
clone size: few
V gene: TRBV6-5
CDR3 DNA: TGTGCCACTAACCCCGGGGGCGGGAGGAGGGATACGCAGTATTTT
CDR3 protein: CATNPGGGRRDTQYF

J gene: TRBJ2-1
D gene: -
clone size: many
V gene: TRBV20-1
CDR3 DNA: TGCAGTGCTTTCAGGAACAATGAGCAGTTCTTC
CDR3 protein: CSAFRNNEQFF

J gene: TRBJ2-7
D gene: -
clone size: many
V gene: TRBV28
CDR3 DNA: TGTGCCAGCAGTTTATCCCCCGGTGAAGCGGGCATAACCTACTACGAGCAGTACTTC
CDR3 protein: CASSLSPGEAGITYYEQYF

J gene: TRBJ2-7
D gene: -
clone size: many
V gene: TRBV20-1
CDR3 DNA: TGCAGTGCTCATGGAAACCTCTACGAGCAGTACTTC
CDR3 protein: CSAHGNLYEQYF

J gene: TRBJ1-5
D gene: -
clone size: many
V gene: TRBV29-1
CDR3 DNA: TGCAGCGTTGGGACAGTAAATCAGCCCCAGCATTTT
CDR3 protein: CSVGTVNQPQHF

J gene: TRBJ1-1
D gene: -
clone size: many
V gene: TRBV28
CDR3 DNA: TGTGCCAGCAGTTTACTCTTGGGCGAAGCTTTCTTT
CDR3 protein: CASSLLLGEAFF

J gene: TRBJ2-5
D gene: -
clone size: many
V gene: TRBV6-1
CDR3 DNA: TGTGCCAGCAGTGTAGCGGCCCAAGAGACCCAGTACTTC
CDR3 protein: CASSVAAQETQYF

J gene: TRBJ1-1
D gene: -
clone size: many
V gene: TRBV7-2
CDR3 DNA: TGTGCCAGCAGCTTAGACGGGGCCCGATCCCGTGAAGCTTTCTTT
CDR3 protein: CASSLDGARSREAFF

J gene: TRBJ1-4
D gene: TRBD1
clone size: many
V gene: TRBV7-8
CDR3 DNA: TGTGCCAGCAGCTTAAACGGACAGGGTGTTGAAAAACTGTTTTTT
CDR3 protein: CASSLNGQGVEKLFF

J gene: TRBJ2-5
D gene: TRBD2
clone size: -
V gene: TRBV7-2
CDR3 DNA: TGTGCCAGCAGCTACCTAGCGGGAGGGGAGACCCAGTACTTC
CDR3 protein: CASSYLAGGETQYF

J gene: TRBJ2-5
D gene: -
clone size: many
V gene: TRBV29-1
CDR3 DNA: TGCAGCGTTGATAAGGCAGACCAAGAGACCCAGTACTTC
CDR3 protein: CSVDKADQETQYF

J gene: TRBJ2-3
D gene: -
clone size: many
V gene: TRBV2
CDR3 DNA: TGTGCCAGCAGTGTCCCCCCAGATACGCAGTATTTT
CDR3 protein: CASSVPPDTQYF

J gene: TRBJ2-1
D gene: TRBD2
clone size: few
V gene: TRBV20-1
CDR3 DNA: TGCAGTGCTAGACGGACTAGCCTTAATGAGCAGTTCTTC
CDR3 protein: CSARRTSLNEQFF

J gene: TRBJ1-4
D gene: -
clone size: many
V gene: TRBV29-1
CDR3 DNA: TGCAGCGTTGTGGAGAGAGGGGTGGAAAAACTGTTTTTT
CDR3 protein: CSVVERGVEKLFF

J gene: TRBJ2-1
D gene: -
clone size: few
V gene: TRBV29-1
CDR3 DNA: TGCAGCGTTGGTAACAGTCCTGTGAGGAATGAGCAGTTCTTC
CDR3 protein: CSVGNSPVRNEQFF

J gene: TRBJ2-5
D gene: -
clone size: many
V gene: TRBV7-2
CDR3 DNA: TGTGCCAGCAGCTTAGAGGGCCAAGAGACCCAGTACTTC
CDR3 protein: CASSLEGQETQYF

J gene: TRBJ1-4
D gene: TRBD1
clone size: few
V gene: TRBV7-2
CDR3 DNA: TGTGCCAGCAGTTTCTTCGGGACAGGGACCGTGACGAATGAAAAACTGTTTTTT
CDR3 protein: CASSFFGTGTVTNEKLFF

J gene: TRBJ1-1
D gene: -
clone size: few
V gene: TRBV28
CDR3 DNA: TGTGCCAGCAGCCTAGGAGGGCCGAACACTGAAGCTTTCTTT
CDR3 protein: CASSLGGPNTEAFF

J gene: TRBJ2-6
D gene: -
clone size: many
V gene: TRBV19
CDR3 DNA: TGTGCCAGTAGCCGAAAAGGGAGCTCTGGGGCCAACGTCCTGACTTTC
CDR3 protein: CASSRKGSSGANVLTF

J gene: TRBJ2-5
D gene: -
clone size: few
V gene: TRBV29-1
CDR3 DNA: TGCAGCGTCGAAAGGGGCGAGACCCAGTACTTC
CDR3 protein: CSVERGETQYF

J gene: TRBJ2-5
D gene: TRBD1
clone size: many
V gene: TRBV27
CDR3 DNA: TGTGCCAGCAGTCAAAGGACAGGGGGGGAGACCCAGTACTTC
CDR3 protein: CASSQRTGGETQYF

J gene: TRBJ2-7
D gene: -
clone size: many
V gene: TRBV11-3
CDR3 DNA: TGTGCCAGCAGCTTAGATTTACTTCCTTCCCACGAGCAGTACTTC
CDR3 protein: CASSLDLLPSHEQYF

J gene: TRBJ2-1
D gene: TRBD2
clone size: few
V gene: TRBV29-1
CDR3 DNA: TGCAGCGTTGTTAGGACTAGCGGGAGGGGTGGTGAGCAGTTCTTC
CDR3 protein: CSVVRTSGRGGEQFF